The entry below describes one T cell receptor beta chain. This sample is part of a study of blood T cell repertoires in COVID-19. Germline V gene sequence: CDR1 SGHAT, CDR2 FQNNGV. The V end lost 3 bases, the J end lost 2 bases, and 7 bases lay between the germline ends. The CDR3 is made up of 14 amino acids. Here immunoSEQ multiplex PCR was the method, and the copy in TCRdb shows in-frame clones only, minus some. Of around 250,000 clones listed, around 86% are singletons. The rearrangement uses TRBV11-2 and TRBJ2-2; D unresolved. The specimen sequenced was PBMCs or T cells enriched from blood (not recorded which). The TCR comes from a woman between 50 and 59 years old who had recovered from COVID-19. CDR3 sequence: CASSFTANTGELFF. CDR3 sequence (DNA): TGTGCCAGCAGCTTCACAGCAAACACCGGGGAGCTGTTTTTT.